This is a list of T cell receptor beta chains from one sample in a study of blood T cells in healthy people across ages. One entry per CDR3 protein, called by TCRdb with MiXCR from the 5' RACE reads. Of nearly 1 million distinct CDR3 sequences listed, roughly 51% are singletons. Sample: blood. These TCRs come from a woman in her sixties in good health. CDR3s include the opening cysteine and the closing phenylalanine or tryptophan. The D gene is left open where the match is weak. Part of the rows lack a size; the others show once, few, many or a class for expanded clones.

v_call,clone_size,j_call,d_call,cdr3_length,cdr3_aa,cdr3_nt
TRBV3-1,-,TRBJ2-5,-,15,CASSQDRTTTETQYF,TGTGCCAGCAGCCAAGATCGGACAACCACGGAGACCCAGTACTTC
TRBV20-1,-,TRBJ1-5,-,14,CSARDGGSNQPQHF,TGCAGTGCTAGAGATGGGGGGAGCAATCAGCCCCAGCATTTT
TRBV10-3,few,TRBJ2-7,TRBD2,14,CAIKPSGGSYEQYF,TGTGCCATCAAGCCTAGCGGGGGATCCTACGAGCAGTACTTC
TRBV4-1,few,TRBJ1-5,-,16,CASSHVSGGEGQPQHF,TGCGCCAGCAGCCACGTGAGTGGAGGGGAAGGTCAGCCCCAGCATTTT
TRBV7-2,-,TRBJ2-3,TRBD2,17,CASSLGSGGPSTDTQYF,TGTGCCAGCAGCTTAGGTAGCGGGGGACCTAGCACAGATACGCAGTATTTT
TRBV12-3/TRBV12-4,few,TRBJ2-7,TRBD1,15,CASSPDRDSSYEQYF,TGTGCCAGCAGTCCAGATCGGGACAGTTCCTACGAGCAGTACTTC
TRBV12-3/TRBV12-4,-,TRBJ2-7,-,14,CASSFAGRTNEQYF,TGTGCCAGCAGTTTTGCAGGGAGGACCAACGAGCAGTACTTC
TRBV28,few,TRBJ2-7,-,13,CASSPASISEQYF,TGTGCCAGCAGTCCAGCATCTATCTCCGAGCAGTACTTC
TRBV5-5,-,TRBJ1-2,-,14,CAGSQVSFDYGYTF,TGTGCCGGCAGCCAAGTTTCTTTCGACTATGGCTACACCTTC
TRBV7-3,-,TRBJ2-2,-,13,CASSLTVSGELFF,TGTGCCAGCAGCTTAACTGTGTCCGGGGAGCTGTTTTTT
TRBV10-3,-,TRBJ2-1,-,14,CAITSSWIGNEQFF,TGTGCCATCACGTCTAGCTGGATAGGGAATGAGCAGTTCTTC
TRBV13,-,TRBJ2-3,-,14,CASSLARGPDTQFF,TGTGCCAGCAGCTTGGCACGGGGCCCAGATACGCAGTTTTTT
TRBV9,few,TRBJ2-5,-,14,CASSDNTGWGTQYF,TGTGCCAGCAGCGACAACACCGGATGGGGGACCCAGTACTTC
TRBV4-2,-,TRBJ2-7,TRBD2,16,CASSQGTSGRGYEQYF,TGTGCCAGCAGCCAAGGGACTAGCGGGAGGGGGTACGAGCAGTACTTC
TRBV14,many,TRBJ2-3,TRBD2,17,CASSQERLAGGADTQYF,TGTGCCAGCAGCCAAGAAAGGCTAGCGGGAGGCGCAGATACGCAGTATTTT
TRBV12-3/TRBV12-4,-,TRBJ2-4,-,15,CASSIRRDGKNIQYF,TGTGCCAGCAGCATACGCCGGGACGGGAAAAACATTCAGTACTTC
TRBV7-3,-,TRBJ2-1,-,16,CASSSTRGRPYNEQFF,TGTGCCAGCAGCTCCACCCGCGGCCGACCCTACAATGAGCAGTTCTTC
TRBV12-3/TRBV12-4,-,TRBJ2-7,-,16,CASSRWVQGGRDEQYF,TGTGCCAGCAGTCGGTGGGTGCAAGGGGGGCGGGACGAGCAGTACTTC
TRBV6-6,few,TRBJ2-7,-,13,CASRSLGEGEQYF,TGTGCCAGCAGAAGTCTCGGCGAGGGCGAGCAGTACTTC
TRBV20-1,-,TRBJ2-1,TRBD2,15,CSARPSGRAYNEQFF,TGCAGTGCTCGGCCTAGCGGGAGGGCCTACAATGAGCAGTTCTTC
TRBV29-1,-,TRBJ2-1,-,12,CSAAQGYNEQFF,TGCAGCGCCGCCCAGGGTTACAATGAGCAGTTCTTC
TRBV7-9,few,TRBJ1-2,-,13,CASSKEFNYGYTF,TGTGCCAGCAGCAAGGAATTTAACTATGGCTACACCTTC
TRBV29-1,-,TRBJ2-5,-,11,CSVFLSETQYF,TGCAGCGTTTTCCTGAGCGAGACCCAGTACTTC
TRBV29-1,-,TRBJ2-1,-,14,CSLSPGLSYNEQFF,TGCAGCCTAAGCCCGGGGTTATCCTACAATGAGCAGTTCTTC